Shown below are 20 T cell receptor beta chains from a single sample sequenced in a study of cytomegalovirus exposure and HLA in healthy donors. A multiplex PCR was run with 60 Vbeta primers and 13 Jbeta primers. The assay was immunoSEQ multiplex PCR, and TCRdb's table has in-frame clones only and misses some. The sample records about 94,000 clones, roughly three quarters being singletons. The sequenced sample consisted of PBMCs. These TCRs come from a man in his thirties or forties in good health and CMV-seronegative.

This chain links TRBV7-9 with TRBJ2-1, with 12 nucleotides matching TRBD2. Germline trimming cut 8 bases from V and 3 bases from J; bases unmatched to any gene: 2. Germline V lookup: CDR1 SEHNR, CDR2 FQNEAQ (reference sequence). CDR3 length: 14 residues. CDR3 DNA: TGTGCCAGCGCGGGACTAGCGGGCTACAATGAGCAGTTCTTC. Translating gives CASAGLAGYNEQFF.

The chain links TRBV19 to TRBJ1-4; D is unresolved. This CDR3 contains 14 residues. Germline CDR1 LNHDA, CDR2 SQIVND (reference sequence). The V and J ends lost 10 bases and 5 bases respectively, with 17 bases between them. The CDR3 DNA reads as TGTGCCAACCCCTCCAGGCCGTCGAATGAAAAACTGTTTTTT. Its protein is CANPSRPSNEKLFF.

In this sample, this clone turned up once. This chain joins TRBV15 and TRBJ1-1; D is uncertain. In germline, CDR1 is LNHNV, CDR2 YYDKDF (reference sequence). Deletions cut 0 bases from V and 5 bases from J, with 10 bases between. The CDR3 is made up of 14 amino acids. The DNA for the CDR3 is TGTGCCACCAGCAGAGATCGGGAAAATACTGAAGCTTTCTTT. Residues: CATSRDRENTEAFF.

J is TRBJ2-1 and V is TRBV15, with D perhaps matching TRBD2 (5 bases). Trimming removed 4 bases at V and 9 bases at J, with 13 bases between. This CDR3 is 13 amino acids long. Per the germline V gene, CDR1 is LNHNV and CDR2 is YYDKDF (reference sequence). CDR3: CATSTNLASEQFF. The CDR3 bases are TGTGCCACCAGCACAAACTTAGCGAGTGAGCAGTTCTTC.

This chain joins TRBV28 and TRBJ2-3; 10 positions agree with TRBD1. Germline values: CDR1 MDHEN, CDR2 SYDVKM. The CDR3 is made up of 15 amino acids. Unmatched junction bases numbered 8, after V lost 5 bases and J lost 6 bases. In nucleotides, the CDR3 is TGTGCCAGCAGTCTAACCGGGACAGGGGTCGATACGCAGTATTTT. Its protein is CASSLTGTGVDTQYF.

The V gene is TRBV9, the J gene TRBJ2-1, with a weak D call TRBD1 (6 bases). The V and J ends lost 3 bases and 10 bases respectively, with 8 bases between them. Germline values: CDR1 SGDLS, CDR2 YYNGEE. The CDR3 totals 11 residues. CDR3 sequence reads: CASSAGTEQFF. The DNA for the CDR3 is TGTGCCAGCAGCGCCGGGACAGAGCAGTTCTTC.

Of note for this clone: Its ends do not fully match the called genes, so a read error is possible. J is TRBJ1-2 and V is TRBV4-2; unclear D gene. The CDR3 is made up of 13 amino acids. Germline lookup yields CDR1 LGHNA and CDR2 YNFKEQ. CDR3 in amino acids: CAGSQDLRVGYTF. CDR3 DNA: TGTGCCGGCAGCCAAGATCTGCGGGTTGGCTACACCTTC.

The table lists this clone with a count of one. The chain employs TRBV30 and TRBJ2-1, with TRBD2 matching over 7 bases. The junction had 10 bases not matched to a gene; V was cut back by 2 bases and J by 15 bases. The CDR3 extends over 12 amino acids. Germline assignment: CDR1 GTSNPN and CDR2 SVGIG (reference sequence). The CDR3 sequence is CAWSNNSGHPFF. The CDR3 bases are TGTGCCTGGAGTAACAATAGCGGGCATCCGTTCTTC. Full variable domain (remainder filled in from reference TRBV30 and TRBJ2-1): SQTIHQWPATLVQPVGSPLSLECTVEGTSNPNLYWYRQAAGRGLQLLFYSVGIGQISSEVPQNLSASRPQDRQFILSSKKLLLSDSGFYLCAWSNNSGHPFFGPGTRLTVL.

Written as DNA, the CDR3 is TGTGCCAGCAGCTTGGGGGGGCATGTTCAGCCCCAGCATTTT. Translating it yields CASSLGGHVQPQHF. The chain recombines TRBV5-5 with TRBJ1-5; D perhaps matches TRBD1 (6 bases). In germline, CDR1 is SGHKS, CDR2 YYEKEE (reference sequence). Trimming stripped 0 bases from V and 6 bases from J, with 10 bases between. This CDR3 has 14 amino acids.

This rearrangement joins TRBV7-8 to TRBJ1-4, with unresolved D. This CDR3 contains 15 residues. Trimming cost V 2 bases and J 7 bases, with 14 bases left between them. Germline assignment: CDR1 SGHVS and CDR2 FQNEAQ. The CDR3 DNA is TGTGCCAGCAGCTTAAGTCGAAGTGAGAGTGAAAAACTGTTTTTT. Translated, it gives CASSLSRSESEKLFF.

Of note for this clone: At one boundary the junction diverges from the germline segment, which might be a read error. The chain is built from TRBV10-3 and TRBJ2-5, with TRBD2 matching over 13 bases. The end of the DNA is better explained by TRBJ2-7, so the J call may be wrong. The CDR3 contains 18 residues. The V gene's germline CDR1 is ENHRY and CDR2 SYGVKD. The CDR3 protein is CAISVTGTSGTRSHEQYF. CDR3 DNA: TGTGCCATCAGTGTAACCGGGACTAGCGGGACCCGCTCCCACGAGCAGTACTTC.

V gene TRBV6-5 combines with J gene TRBJ2-2; a weak D match, TRBD2 (7 bases). Germline CDR1 and CDR2: MNHEY and SVGAGI. V lost 2 bases to trimming and J lost 5 bases, with 12 bases between them. The CDR3 has 15 amino acids. CDR3 bases: TGTGCCAGCAGTTACGCGGGGGCGGGGACCGGGGAGCTGTTTTTT. This gives the protein CASSYAGAGTGELFF.

The chain employs TRBV5-1 and TRBJ2-7; D gene unclear. The CDR3 has 15 residues. V lost 0 bases, J lost 2 bases, and 12 bases lay in between. In germline, CDR1 is SGHRS, CDR2 YFSETQ. The CDR3 region is CASSLETVGPYEQYF. The CDR3 nucleotides read TGCGCCAGCAGCTTGGAGACTGTAGGCCCCTACGAGCAGTACTTC.

This clone was seen more than once but under ten times. This CDR3 is also generated by other DNA sequences in the sample. This chain joins TRBV5-6 and TRBJ2-7, with TRBD1 matching 7 bases. Trimming removed 0 bases from V and 4 bases from J; junction bases left unmatched: 4. The germline V gene encodes CDR1 SGHDT and CDR2 YYEEEE. There are 14 residues in the CDR3. The CDR3 protein is CASSLGQGRYEQYF. As DNA, the CDR3 is TGTGCCAGCAGCTTGGGACAGGGAAGGTACGAGCAGTACTTC.

This clone was counted only a few times. The rearrangement links TRBV28 to TRBJ2-4; the match to TRBD1 covers 8 bases. With V trimmed by 3 bases and J by 8 bases, 6 bases remained unmatched. The germline gives CDR1 MDHEN, CDR2 SYDVKM. This CDR3 has 14 amino acids. The CDR3 loop is CASSFRTGFYIQYF. CDR3 DNA: TGTGCCAGCAGTTTCCGGACAGGGTTTTACATTCAGTACTTC.

V is TRBV10-3 and J is TRBJ2-1; TRBD2 aligns across 12 bases. V was clipped by 2 bases and J by 9 bases; unmatched bases: 8. Looked up from germline, CDR1 is ENHRY and CDR2 is SYGVKD. CDR3 size: 16 residues. CDR3 in DNA: TGTGCCATCAGTGAGAACCTAGCGGGGGGGTCGGGTGAGCAGTTCTTC. It translates to CAISENLAGGSGEQFF.

V usage is TRBV6-5 and J usage is TRBJ1-2, with 8 bases matching TRBD1. The CDR3 loop spans 14 amino acids. The junction had 10 bases not matched to a gene; V was cut back by 5 bases and J by 8 bases. Germline lookup yields CDR1 MNHEY and CDR2 SVGAGI. CDR3 region: CASSPGQGANGYTF. In DNA form, the CDR3 reads TGTGCCAGCAGTCCCGGGCAGGGGGCTAACGGCTACACCTTC.

The genes are TRBV19 and TRBJ2-3; 8 bases line up with TRBD2. V was clipped by 4 bases and J by 4 bases; unmatched bases: 10. The CDR3 runs to 16 residues. Germline values: CDR1 LNHDA, CDR2 SQIVND (reference sequence). The CDR3 protein is CASSTRAGVVADTQYF. In DNA form, the CDR3 reads TGTGCCAGTAGTACGAGAGCGGGAGTGGTGGCAGATACGCAGTATTTT.

The chain is built from TRBV30 and TRBJ2-3, with no clear D. CDR3 length equals 12 residues. V was trimmed by 4 bases and J by 0 bases, leaving 5 bases between them. CDR1 is GTSNPN and CDR2 is SVGIG in the germline V gene (reference sequence). CDR3 amino acids: CAWTGSTDTQYF. In DNA, the CDR3 is TGTGCCTGGACCGGGAGCACAGATACGCAGTATTTT.

The chain employs TRBV27 and TRBJ2-3, with 9 positions matching TRBD1. Losses at the gene ends were 6 bases for V and 15 bases for J; bases not matched to a gene: 13. Germline V gene lookup returns CDR1 MNHEY and CDR2 SMNVEV (reference sequence). The CDR3 is 13 residues long. The CDR3 region has the DNA TGTGCCAGCAGCCTAAACCGGGACAGGGCCTCATATTTT. It specifies CASSLNRDRASYF.